These 8 T cell receptor beta chains were sequenced from one sample in a study of cytomegalovirus exposure and HLA in healthy donors. PCR involved 60 Vbeta and 13 Jbeta primers. Repertoires were generated with immunoSEQ multiplex PCR, while TCRdb's copy carries only in-frame clones and drops some. The sample carries around 180,000 clones, approximately 84% recorded once. The source material was PBMCs. The source is a boy younger than 18 in good health and CMV-seronegative.

This clone occurred a few times. The rearrangement joins TRBV2 to TRBJ1-1; TRBD1 agrees at 8 bases. This CDR3 region has 13 residues. Trimming at V came to 7 bases and at J to 1 base, leaving 2 bases not matched to a gene. Germline CDR1 is SNHLY and CDR2 is FYNNEI. The CDR3 bases are TGTGCCAGCAAAACAGGGGGGAACACTGAAGCTTTCTTT. It translates to CASKTGGNTEAFF. Complete variable domain (other parts from reference TRBV2 and TRBJ1-1): EPEVTQTPSHQVTQMGQEVILRCVPISNHLYFYWYRQILGQKVEFLVSFYNNEISEKSEIFDDQFSVERPDGSNFTLKIRSTKLEDSAMYFCASKTGGNTEAFFGQGTRLTVV.

The rearrangement uses TRBV13 and TRBJ1-2; D uncertain. CDR3 length equals 14 residues. Trimming shortened V by 1 base and J by 0 bases, and 6 bases separated the two germline ends. The germline V gene has CDR1 PRHDT and CDR2 FYEKMQ (reference sequence). The CDR3 is CASSLVSPNYGYTF. DNA for the CDR3: TGTGCCAGCAGCTTAGTCAGTCCTAACTATGGCTACACCTTC. The whole variable domain, remainder taken from reference TRBV13 and TRBJ1-2, is AAGVIQSPRHLIKEKRETATLKCYPIPRHDTVYWYQQGPGQDPQFLISFYEKMQSDKGSIPDRFSAQQFSDYHSELNMSSLELGDSALYFCASSLVSPNYGYTFGSGTRLTVV.

This clone has only one observation. V and J are TRBV18 and TRBJ2-1; D is possibly TRBD1 (5 bases). Germline V gene lookup returns CDR1 KGHSH and CDR2 LQKENI. Trimming stripped 3 bases from V and 4 bases from J, with 10 bases between. This CDR3 is built from 14 residues. The CDR3 DNA reads TGTGCCAGCTCACCGCGGACAAATTACAATGAGCAGTTCTTC. Its translation is CASSPRTNYNEQFF.

The CDR3 DNA reads TGTGCCACCAGCCTGGACAGGGCGAGATCCCTCCACTTT. Translating it yields CATSLDRARSLHF. The chain links TRBV15 to TRBJ1-6, with TRBD1 identical over 8 bases. CDR1 is LNHNV and CDR2 is YYDKDF in the germline V gene (reference sequence). The CDR3 is 13 amino acids. The junction had 8 bases not matched to a gene; V was cut back by 5 bases and J by 14 bases.

The rearrangement uses TRBV25-1 and TRBJ1-6; 8 nucleotides agree with TRBD1. This CDR3 contains 14 residues. Per the germline V gene, CDR1 is MGHDK and CDR2 is SYGVNS. J lost 10 bases, V lost 8 bases, and 10 bases had no gene match. The CDR3 region has the DNA TGTGCCAGCCGTGGCCGAGACAGGGGATCACCCCTCCACTTT. It codes for CASRGRDRGSPLHF.

Of note for this clone: The junction differs from germline at one of its ends, possibly a read error. The same CDR3 can be traced to other DNA sequences in this sample. The rearrangement uses TRBV5-6 and TRBJ2-7; weak D call: TRBD1 (7 bases). Germline loops: CDR1 SGHDT, CDR2 YYEEEE. This CDR3 has 12 amino acids. The CDR3 coding sequence is TGTGCCAGCAGCTTGGGGCCAGGGGGGATCCACTTC. This translates into CASSLGPGGIHF.

The chain carries TRBV4-1 and TRBJ1-5; D remains ambiguous. The CDR3 covers 14 residues. CDR1 is MGHRA and CDR2 is YSYEKL in the germline V gene. V was cut by 4 bases and J by 4 bases, with 11 bases left in between. In DNA form, the CDR3 reads TGCGCCAGCAGCCCACCAGGCGGGAATCAGCCCCAGCATTTT. Translated, it gives CASSPPGGNQPQHF.

The rearrangement joins TRBV30 to TRBJ2-1; 8 nucleotides match TRBD1. From germline, CDR1 is GTSNPN and CDR2 SVGIG (reference sequence). Trimming took 0 bases from V and 9 from J; bases not matched to a gene: 10. The CDR3 runs to 15 residues. The CDR3 region is CAWSVLGDRIREQFF. CDR3 sequence (DNA): TGTGCCTGGAGTGTACTAGGGGACAGGATTCGTGAGCAGTTCTTC.